The rows below give T cell receptor beta chains drawn from one sample of a study of identical twins. TCRdb re-analysed the 5' RACE reads in MiXCR, keeping a single row per CDR3 protein. The profile shows roughly 700,000 distinct CDR3 sequences, 8.6% of them singletons. Separately, the same data were catalogued under a study of yellow fever vaccine responses in identical twins.

Sequenced sample: PBMCs. The origin of the receptors is a woman aged 18-29 years in good health. Both conserved end residues are part of each CDR3. A D gene is named only where the DNA matches it firmly. The size entry is marked missing in some rows and otherwise reads once, few, many or a size class.

>TRBJ2-7|.|few|TRBV25-1
CASARGSYEQYF
TGTGCGTCAGCTAGGGGCTCCTACGAGCAGTACTTC
>TRBJ2-5|TRBD1|few|TRBV4-1
CASSQDEGQQETQYF
TGCGCCAGCAGCCAAGATGAGGGACAGCAAGAGACCCAGTACTTC
>TRBJ2-1|TRBD2|.|TRBV6-1
CASSDLGTSGSNEQFF
TGTGCCAGCAGCGACCTCGGGACTAGCGGGAGCAATGAGCAGTTCTTC
>TRBJ2-2|.|few|TRBV2
CASGGTPRGGELFF
TGTGCCAGCGGAGGGACCCCAAGAGGCGGGGAGCTGTTTTTT
>TRBJ2-1|TRBD1|.|TRBV2
CASIQPGTGFDEQFF
TGTGCCAGCATTCAACCCGGGACAGGGTTTGATGAGCAGTTCTTC
>TRBJ1-6|.|.|TRBV20-1
CSARWGTLRF
TGCAGTGCTAGATGGGGGACTCTCCGCTTT
>TRBJ1-5|TRBD1|.|TRBV9
CASSEGQGAAQPQHF
TGTGCCAGCAGCGAGGGACAGGGGGCGGCTCAGCCCCAGCATTTT
>TRBJ2-7|TRBD1|few|TRBV12-3/TRBV12-4
CASSLRPGQTYEQYF
TGTGCCAGCAGTTTAAGGCCGGGACAGACCTACGAGCAGTACTTC
>TRBJ2-7|TRBD2|.|TRBV7-8
CASSRGTSGGNEQYF
TGTGCCAGCAGCCGAGGGACTAGCGGGGGAAACGAGCAGTACTTC
>TRBJ2-7|TRBD2|.|TRBV12-3/TRBV12-4
CAISSTGISGRRAAEQYF
TGTGCCATCAGTTCGACAGGGATTAGCGGGAGGAGGGCGGCCGAGCAGTACTTC
>TRBJ2-7|TRBD1|few|TRBV28
CASRWTGSTYEQYF
TGTGCCAGCCGTTGGACAGGCTCCACCTACGAGCAGTACTTC
>TRBJ2-4|.|.|TRBV7-2
CASSLRPRDTKNIQYF
TGTGCCAGCAGCTTGCGCCCCCGGGATACCAAAAACATTCAGTACTTC
>TRBJ2-3|TRBD1|few|TRBV5-6
CASSATGEWYF
TGTGCCAGCAGCGCGACAGGGGAATGGTATTTT
>TRBJ2-1|.|many|TRBV3-1
CASSLLTGIREQFF
TGTGCCAGCAGCCTCCTAACAGGGATTCGTGAGCAGTTCTTC
>TRBJ2-2|.|many|TRBV6-2/TRBV6-3
CASSMRPAIPNTGELFF
TGTGCCAGCAGTATGAGGCCAGCCATACCGAACACCGGGGAGCTGTTTTTT
>TRBJ1-2|TRBD1|.|TRBV6-1
CASSGGGTGSDYGYTF
TGTGCCAGCAGTGGAGGGGGGACAGGGAGCGACTATGGCTACACCTTC
>TRBJ2-7|.|.|TRBV28
CASSLDSLGSYEQYF
TGTGCCAGCAGTTTAGATTCCCTTGGCTCCTACGAGCAGTACTTC
>TRBJ2-2|.|many|TRBV29-1
CSVCRDPNTGELFF
TGCAGCGTATGCAGGGACCCGAACACCGGGGAGCTGTTTTTT
>TRBJ2-1|TRBD2|many|TRBV5-1
CASAGASGGYSYNEQFF
TGCGCCAGCGCAGGGGCTAGCGGGGGCTACTCCTACAATGAGCAGTTCTTC
>TRBJ2-5|TRBD2|many|TRBV20-1
CSVPSGRGGNPETQYF
TGCAGTGTGCCTAGCGGGAGGGGTGGCAATCCAGAGACCCAGTACTTC
>TRBJ1-4|.|many|TRBV28
CASSLSLTTTNEKLFF
TGTGCCAGCAGTTTAAGTTTAACTACAACTAATGAAAAACTGTTTTTT
>TRBJ2-1|TRBD2|.|TRBV6-2/TRBV6-3
CASSYVIAGGVDF
TGTGCCAGCAGTTACGTGATAGCGGGGGGGGTTGATTTC
>TRBJ2-1|.|.|TRBV5-1
CASSLAARKSNEQFF
TGCGCCAGCAGCTTGGCCGCGAGGAAGTCCAATGAGCAGTTCTTC
>TRBJ2-1|.|.|TRBV4-1
CASSQVSASLGYNEQFF
TGCGCCAGCAGCCAAGTCTCAGCGAGCCTAGGGTACAATGAGCAGTTCTTC
>TRBJ2-1|.|.|TRBV7-9
CASSETGTEQFF
TGTGCCAGCAGTGAAACAGGGACAGAGCAGTTCTTC
>TRBJ2-1|.|.|TRBV6-1
CASSSGTLAYNEQFF
TGTGCCAGCAGCTCCGGGACCTTAGCCTACAATGAGCAGTTCTTC
>TRBJ2-3|.|many|TRBV3-1
CASSPNGQSTDTQYF
TGTGCCAGCAGCCCGAATGGACAGTCCACAGATACGCAGTATTTT
>TRBJ2-3|.|.|TRBV14
CASSQESAGPSTDTQYF
TGTGCCAGCAGCCAAGAAAGTGCGGGGCCCTCCACAGATACGCAGTATTTT
>TRBJ1-5|.|few|TRBV28
CASSTGAYKNQPQHF
TGTGCCAGCAGTACCGGGGCCTACAAAAATCAGCCCCAGCATTTT